This paragraph covers one T cell receptor beta chain sequence. The data belong to a study of blood T cell repertoires in COVID-19. Authors' analysis steps: Estimated nucleated cell counts came from reference gene primer amplification. Repertoires were generated with immunoSEQ multiplex PCR, while TCRdb's copy carries only in-frame clones and drops some. V, J and clone size are those of that table, while D and trimming were read from the DNA. The sample contains about 150,000 clones, 85% to 90% of which appear only once. V dropped 1 base and J dropped 3; count of bases not matched to a gene: 3. CDR1 and CDR2 (germline): SGHRS, YFSETQ. The CDR3 sequence is 16 residues long.

Specimen: peripheral blood. This TCR came from a woman older than 75 with COVID-19, enrolled during active disease. The chain recombines TRBV5-1 with TRBJ2-2; 10 bases match TRBD1. The CDR3: CASSLLGTGDTGELFF. The CDR3 DNA is TGCGCCAGCAGCTTGCTGGGGACAGGGGACACCGGGGAGCTGTTTTTT.